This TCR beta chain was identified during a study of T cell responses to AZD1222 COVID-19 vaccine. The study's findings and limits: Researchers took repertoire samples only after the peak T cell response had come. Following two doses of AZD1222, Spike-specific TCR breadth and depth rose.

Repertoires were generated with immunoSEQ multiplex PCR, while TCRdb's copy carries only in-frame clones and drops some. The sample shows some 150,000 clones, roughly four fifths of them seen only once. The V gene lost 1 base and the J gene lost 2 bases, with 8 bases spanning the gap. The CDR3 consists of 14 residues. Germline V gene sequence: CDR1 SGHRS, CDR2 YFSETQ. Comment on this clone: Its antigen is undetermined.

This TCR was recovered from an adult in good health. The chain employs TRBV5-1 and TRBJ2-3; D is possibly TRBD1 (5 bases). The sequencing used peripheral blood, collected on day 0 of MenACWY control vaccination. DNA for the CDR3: TGCGCCAGCAGCTTGAAGGGGCTCACAGATACGCAGTATTTT. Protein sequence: CASSLKGLTDTQYF.